A single sample is the source of the 25 T cell receptor beta chains below, sequenced in a study of T cell repertoires in cytomegalovirus infection. Each CDR3 protein gets one entry after TCRdb re-called the reads with MiXCR. The repertoire includes approximately 1,000,000 distinct CDR3 sequences, 30% to 40% of them detected once, and 11% to 15% sits in the top ten. Their antigen targets remain unknown. This sample comprised cultured CD8+ T cells from PBMCs, obtained from culture after CMV antigen stimulation. These receptors came from a human donor in good health (CMV status not recorded). Some clones in this sample may be carry-over from other donors' samples.

The V gene is TRBV20-1, the J gene TRBJ2-1; TRBD1 matches 7 bases. V gave up 3 bases and J gave up 5 bases; unmatched junction bases: 4. Germline V gives CDR1 DFQATT, CDR2 SNEGSKA (reference sequence). This CDR3 has 13 amino acids. CDR3 DNA: TGCAGTGCTAGGAGGGGGCTCGACAATGAGCAGTTCTTC. Translated, it gives CSARRGLDNEQFF.

The gene calls are TRBV20-1 and TRBJ1-5, with a possible D match to TRBD1 (6 bases). Trimming pared 5 bases from V and 0 bases from J, leaving 11 bases between. From germline, CDR1 is DFQATT and CDR2 SNEGSKA (reference sequence). The CDR3 runs 14 residues. CDR3 nucleotide sequence: TGCAGTGCTTCCGGACAGACTAGCAATCAGCCCCAGCATTTT. This sequence encodes CSASGQTSNQPQHF.

In this sample, this clonotype turned up a few times. The chain links TRBV11-2 to TRBJ2-1, with D possibly matching TRBD2 (8 bases). The CDR3 is 15 residues long. Germline loops: CDR1 SGHAT, CDR2 FQNNGV. Trimming left V 6 bases short and J 7 bases short, with 19 bases between. The CDR3 DNA is TGTGCCAGCAGTCGAGAGGGGGCTAGCGGGAATGAGCAGTTCTTC. Its translation: CASSREGASGNEQFF.

This sequence joins TRBV27 and TRBJ1-6; a weak D match, TRBD1 (5 bases). The CDR3 runs 15 residues. Germline assignment: CDR1 MNHEY and CDR2 SMNVEV (reference sequence). Trimming took off 6 bases at V and 5 bases at J, with 14 bases between the two ends. The DNA for the CDR3 is TGTGCCAGCAGCCCGGGGGGTACAGATAATTCACCCCTCCACTTT. Its protein product is CASSPGGTDNSPLHF.

Concerning this clonotype: A read error may explain this, as a much larger clone is one base away. The chain joins TRBV7-2 to TRBJ1-1; D uncertain. Per the germline V gene, CDR1 is SGHTA and CDR2 is FQGNSA. This CDR3 comprises 15 residues. CDR3 coding DNA: TGTGTCAGCAGCTTAGACTACAGACAAAACACTGAAGCTTTCTTT. Translating gives CVSSLDYRQNTEAFF.

This clonotype came up a few times. V gene TRBV28 combines with J gene TRBJ2-7; D remains ambiguous. Germline V gene lookup returns CDR1 MDHEN and CDR2 SYDVKM. Trimming took 3 bases from V and 2 from J, leaving 8 bases between them. The CDR3 length is 13 residues. CDR3 sequence: CASSFSRTYEQYV. The CDR3 DNA sequence: TGTGCCAGCAGTTTCTCCAGAACCTACGAGCAGTACGTC.

This clonotype appeared a few times. The chain carries TRBV19 and TRBJ1-1; 10 bases line up with TRBD1. Looked up from germline, CDR1 is LNHDA and CDR2 is SQIVND (reference sequence). V lost 10 bases, J lost 8 bases, and 10 bases stayed unmatched. CDR3 length: 13 residues. CDR3 coding DNA: TGTGCCACTGCCTCGGGACAGGGGAAAGAAGCTTTCTTT. Residues: CATASGQGKEAFF.

The chain has TRBV25-1 and TRBJ2-3; D uncertain. The germline V gene has CDR1 MGHDK and CDR2 SYGVNS. Between the trimmed V and J ends, which lost 1 base and 5 bases, there was a span of 16 bases. The CDR3 totals 16 residues. The CDR3 DNA is TGTGCCAGCAGTGAATGGGCCTCCTTCACTGGAGATACGCAGTATTTT. Protein product: CASSEWASFTGDTQYF.

This clonotype was seen a handful of times. The chain has TRBV7-9 and TRBJ2-3; possibly TRBD1 for D (6 bases). V lost 5 bases and J 5 bases, leaving 14 bases between the germline ends. Germline loops: CDR1 SEHNR, CDR2 FQNEAQ (reference sequence). This CDR3 is 14 amino acids long. The CDR3 DNA reads TGTGCCAGCAGCGTAGACCAAGGGGGAGATACGCAGTATTTT. Its protein product is CASSVDQGGDTQYF.

V usage is TRBV27 and J usage is TRBJ2-3; D remains unclear. V was clipped by 6 bases and J by 5 bases, with 9 bases between them. This CDR3 has 12 amino acids. The V gene's germline CDR1 is MNHEY and CDR2 SMNVEV (reference sequence). The CDR3 nucleotides read TGTGCCAGCAGCCGCCCTCGAGATACGCAGTATTTT. Translated: CASSRPRDTQYF.

This chain uses TRBV27 with TRBJ2-7; a weak D match, TRBD2 (5 bases). With 1 base removed from V and 2 bases from J, the gap between germline ends came to 9 bases. The CDR3 is 14 residues long. The germline CDR1 and CDR2 sequences are MNHEY and SMNVEV (reference sequence). In nucleotides, the CDR3 is TGTGCCAGCAGTTTATTTGGGAGCGCCTACGAGCAGTACTTC. Translated: CASSLFGSAYEQYF.

The rearrangement uses TRBV7-3 and TRBJ1-3; D unclear. V shed 4 bases and J shed 14 bases, with 18 bases lying between them. This CDR3 is built from 13 residues. In germline, CDR1 is SGHTA, CDR2 FQGTGA. CDR3 protein: CASSSPPDTGLYF. For the CDR3, the DNA is TGTGCCAGCAGCTCACCCCCCGATACGGGGTTATATTTT.

Comments on this clonotype: The germline gene is not matched at one end of the junction; a read error may be the cause. The chain uses TRBV11-2 and TRBJ2-1; D gene unclear. CDR3 length: 17 amino acids. CDR1 is SGHAT and CDR2 is FQNNGV in the germline V gene. The CDR3 coding sequence is TGTGCCAGCGGCTTAGTAGCCCCCCAGTACCTCAACAATGAGCAGTTCTTC. It yields the protein CASGLVAPQYLNNEQFF.

V usage is TRBV7-6 and J usage is TRBJ2-1, with TRBD2 matching 10 bases. Trimming at V came to 3 bases and at J to 9 bases, leaving 8 bases not matched to a gene. Germline CDR1 SGHVS, CDR2 FNYEAQ. There are 15 residues in the CDR3. CDR3 DNA: TGTGCCAGCAGCTTCTCCGAGCGGGGGGGCCCTGAGCAGTTCTTC. This encodes CASSFSERGGPEQFF.

This clonotype has at least ten counts. The gene calls are TRBV4-3 and TRBJ2-5; 11 positions match TRBD1. Germline values: CDR1 LGHNA, CDR2 YSLEER. V was clipped by 2 bases and J by 7 bases; unmatched bases: 9. CDR3 length: 16 amino acids. The CDR3 spells CASSQHWTGGEGTQYF. CDR3 bases: TGCGCCAGCAGCCAACATTGGACAGGGGGCGAGGGGACCCAGTACTTC.

In this sample, this clonotype turned up many times. This rearrangement joins TRBV7-6 to TRBJ1-1, with TRBD1 as a possible D gene (5 bases). V was trimmed by 1 base and J by 8 bases, leaving 8 bases between them. The CDR3 consists of 12 residues. Germline-derived CDR1 and CDR2 are SGHVS and FNYEAQ. The CDR3 reads CASSLDNREAFF. DNA for the CDR3: TGTGCCAGCAGCTTAGATAACAGGGAAGCTTTCTTT. The whole variable domain, remainder taken from reference TRBV7-6 and TRBJ1-1, is GAGVSQSPRYKVTKRGQDVALRCDPISGHVSLYWYRQALGQGPEFLTYFNYEAQQDKSGLPNDRFSAERPEGSISTLTIQRTEQRDSAMYRCASSLDNREAFFGQGTRLTVV.

This clonotype has a count of ten or more. This chain uses TRBV7-9 with TRBJ1-6; unclear D gene. The CDR3 is made up of 12 amino acids. Germline values: CDR1 SEHNR, CDR2 FQNEAQ (reference sequence). Trimming left V 7 bases short and J 5 bases short, with 6 bases between. This CDR3 is CASNLDNSPLHF. The CDR3 nucleotides read TGTGCCAGCAACCTGGATAATTCACCCCTCCACTTT.

This clonotype was seen repeatedly, ten times or more. The chain combines TRBV7-6 with TRBJ2-5, with TRBD1 matching over 12 bases. Germline V lookup: CDR1 SGHVS, CDR2 FNYEAQ. The CDR3 runs 18 residues. Unmatched junction bases numbered 11, after V lost 1 base and J lost 5 bases. CDR3 sequence (DNA): TGTGCCAGCAGCTTAGGAACCCGGGACAGGGGGCGTACGGAGACCCAGTACTTC. Protein: CASSLGTRDRGRTETQYF.

Many counts were recorded for this clonotype. The chain combines TRBV7-6 with TRBJ2-3, with a tentative D call TRBD2 (6 bases). Germline assignment: CDR1 SGHVS and CDR2 FNYEAQ. The CDR3 length is 18 residues. Between the trimmed V and J ends, which lost 5 bases and 1 base, there was a span of 22 bases. The CDR3 loop is CASSPPSGLDSGTDTQYF. CDR3 coding DNA: TGTGCCAGCAGCCCCCCGAGCGGGTTGGACTCGGGCACAGATACGCAGTATTTT.

The J gene is TRBJ1-4, the V gene TRBV27; no clear D. With 5 bases removed from V and 11 bases from J, the gap between germline ends came to 21 bases. This CDR3 contains 15 residues. Per germline, CDR1 MNHEY and CDR2 SMNVEV (reference sequence). The CDR3 sequence: CASSGERKLMRKLFF. The CDR3 region has the DNA TGTGCCAGCAGTGGGGAGAGAAAACTAATGAGGAAACTGTTTTTT.

The CDR3 loop reads CASSLIMRGARYGYTF. CDR3 nucleotides: TGTGCCAGCAGCTTAATCATGCGGGGGGCTCGCTATGGCTACACCTTC. The chain combines TRBV7-9 with TRBJ1-2; weak D call: TRBD1 (6 bases). The CDR3 has 16 amino acids. Germline-derived CDR1 and CDR2 are SEHNR and FQNEAQ (reference sequence). V gave up 2 bases and J gave up 4 bases, with 17 bases separating them.

This clonotype was picked up a small number of times. The chain carries TRBV6-2 or TRBV6-3 and TRBJ2-6, with a tentative D call TRBD2 (6 bases). The CDR3 extends over 14 amino acids. Germline CDR1 and CDR2: MNHEY and SVGEGT. With 4 bases removed from V and 13 bases from J, the gap between germline ends came to 17 bases. The CDR3 region is CASSWAGPRLVLTF. CDR3 DNA: TGTGCCAGCAGTTGGGCGGGACCGCGTCTGGTCCTGACTTTC.

This clonotype has just one count. The genes are TRBV28 and TRBJ2-5; possible D gene TRBD1, 6 bases. The V end lost 2 bases, the J end lost 4 bases, and 17 bases lay between the germline ends. Germline CDR1 reads MDHEN; CDR2 reads SYDVKM. The CDR3 sequence is 16 residues long. The CDR3 DNA sequence: TGTGCCAGCAGTTTAGGCAGGGGACAAGGAGGAGAGACCCAGTACTTC. Translated: CASSLGRGQGGETQYF. Full variable domain (rest looked up from reference TRBV28 and TRBJ2-5): DVKVTQSSRYLVKRTGEKVFLECVQDMDHENMFWYRQDPGLGLRLIYFSYDVKMKEKGDIPEGYSVSREKKERFSLILESASTNQTSMYLCASSLGRGQGGETQYFGPGTRLLVL.

This clonotype was detected a few times. The chain recombines TRBV9 with TRBJ1-1, with D unclear. CDR3 length: 14 amino acids. V dropped 0 bases and J dropped 1 base, with 7 bases sitting between them. Germline V gene data show CDR1 as SGDLS and CDR2 as YYNGEE. CDR3 DNA: TGTGCCAGCAGCGTAGCGTGGGGGAACACTGAAGCTTTCTTT. This codes for CASSVAWGNTEAFF.

The chain has TRBV4-1 and TRBJ1-3, with TRBD1 as a possible D gene (5 bases). CDR3 length equals 15 residues. Per germline, CDR1 MGHRA and CDR2 YSYEKL. Trimming stripped 1 base from V and 4 bases from J, with 11 bases between. The CDR3: CASSQGWTSGNTIYF. As DNA, the CDR3 is TGCGCCAGCAGCCAAGGTTGGACATCCGGAAACACCATATATTTT.